This paragraph reports one T cell receptor (beta chain). The sample originates from a study of OX40 agonist ivuxolimab in advanced cancers. Trimming shortened V by 1 base and J by 0 bases, and 10 bases separated the two germline ends. The CDR3 runs 16 residues. CDR1 and CDR2 from the germline V gene are LNHDA and SQIVND (reference sequence). Clones were read by immunoSEQ multiplex PCR, and TCRdb kept only the in-frame ones, dropping some. The sample lists approximately 80,000 clones; approximately 94% were seen once. This chain connects TRBV19 to TRBJ2-1, with D possibly called TRBD1 or TRBD2 (6 bases each). Sequenced here: CD4+ or CD8+ T cells sorted from blood, sampled in a trial of the OX40 agonist ivuxolimab. This receptor was identified in an adult with an advanced solid tumor such as melanoma, head and neck, liver or kidney cancer. For the CDR3, the DNA is TGTGCCAGTAGTATAGGTTGGGGGGCCTCCTACAATGAGCAGTTCTTC. Translation: CASSIGWGASYNEQFF.